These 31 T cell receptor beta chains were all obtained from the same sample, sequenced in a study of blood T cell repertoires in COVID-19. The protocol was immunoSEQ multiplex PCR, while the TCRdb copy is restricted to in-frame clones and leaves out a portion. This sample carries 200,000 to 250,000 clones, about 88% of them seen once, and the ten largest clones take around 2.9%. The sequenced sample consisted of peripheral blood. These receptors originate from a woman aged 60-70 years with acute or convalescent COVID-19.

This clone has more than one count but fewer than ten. This CDR3 reads CASSHLEARGEQYF. DNA of the CDR3: TGTGCCAGCAGTCACCTTGAGGCTAGGGGCGAGCAGTACTTC. The chain has TRBV6-2 or TRBV6-3 and TRBJ2-7, with D maybe TRBD1 (5 bases). The germline V and J ends were trimmed by 5 bases and 6 bases, with 17 bases remaining between them. CDR3 size: 14 residues. Germline loops: CDR1 MNHEY, CDR2 SVGEGT.

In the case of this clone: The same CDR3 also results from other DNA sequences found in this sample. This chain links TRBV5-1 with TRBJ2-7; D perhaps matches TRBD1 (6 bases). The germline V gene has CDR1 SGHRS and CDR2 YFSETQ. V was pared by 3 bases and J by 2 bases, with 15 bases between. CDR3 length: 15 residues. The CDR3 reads CASSSSPQGPYEQYF. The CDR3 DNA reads TGCGCCAGCAGCTCCTCTCCACAGGGCCCCTACGAGCAGTACTTC.

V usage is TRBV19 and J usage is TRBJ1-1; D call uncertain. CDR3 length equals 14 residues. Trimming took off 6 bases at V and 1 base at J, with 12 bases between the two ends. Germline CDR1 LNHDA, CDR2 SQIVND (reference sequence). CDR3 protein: CASRPEPRNTEAFF. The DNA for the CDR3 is TGTGCCAGTAGGCCCGAGCCCCGGAACACTGAAGCTTTCTTT.

The CDR3 sequence: CASRGQRNMNTEAFF. The CDR3, as DNA: TGTGCCAGCAGAGGACAGAGGAATATGAACACTGAAGCTTTCTTT. The V call is TRBV7-2, the J call TRBJ1-1; D may be TRBD1 (6 bases). This CDR3 contains 15 residues. The V and J ends lost 6 bases and 0 bases respectively, with 14 bases between them. The germline CDR1 and CDR2 sequences are SGHTA and FQGNSA.

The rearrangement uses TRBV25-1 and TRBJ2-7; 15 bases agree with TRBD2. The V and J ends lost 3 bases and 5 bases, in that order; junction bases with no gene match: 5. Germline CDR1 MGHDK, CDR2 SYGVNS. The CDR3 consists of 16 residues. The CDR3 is CASSDPGTSGRNEQYF. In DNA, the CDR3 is TGTGCCAGCAGTGACCCAGGGACTAGCGGGAGGAACGAGCAGTACTTC.

In DNA, the CDR3 is TGTGCCAGCAGTTTTTGGGAGGAGGAAAACATTCAGTACTTC. It translates to CASSFWEEENIQYF. The V gene is TRBV6-2 or TRBV6-3, the J gene TRBJ2-4; D is possibly TRBD2 (6 bases). Germline V lookup: CDR1 MNHEY, CDR2 SVGEGT. Trimming cost V 4 bases and J 5 bases, with 12 bases left between them. This CDR3 contains 14 residues.

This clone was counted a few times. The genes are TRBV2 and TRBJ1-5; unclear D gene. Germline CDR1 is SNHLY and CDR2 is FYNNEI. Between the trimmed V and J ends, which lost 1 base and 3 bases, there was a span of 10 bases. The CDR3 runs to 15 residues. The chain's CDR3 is CASSEVAGYNQPQHF. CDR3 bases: TGTGCCAGCAGTGAAGTCGCGGGCTACAATCAGCCCCAGCATTTT. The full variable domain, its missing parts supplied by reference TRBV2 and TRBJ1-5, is EPEVTQTPSHQVTQMGQEVILRCVPISNHLYFYWYRQILGQKVEFLVSFYNNEISEKSEIFDDQFSVERPDGSNFTLKIRSTKLEDSAMYFCASSEVAGYNQPQHFGDGTRLSIL.

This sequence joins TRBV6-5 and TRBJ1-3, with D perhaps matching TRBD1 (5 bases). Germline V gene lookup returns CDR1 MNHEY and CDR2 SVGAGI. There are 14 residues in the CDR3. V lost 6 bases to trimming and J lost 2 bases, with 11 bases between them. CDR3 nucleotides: TGTGCCAGCAGCCGAGACAGTGCTGGAAACACCATATATTTT. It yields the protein CASSRDSAGNTIYF.

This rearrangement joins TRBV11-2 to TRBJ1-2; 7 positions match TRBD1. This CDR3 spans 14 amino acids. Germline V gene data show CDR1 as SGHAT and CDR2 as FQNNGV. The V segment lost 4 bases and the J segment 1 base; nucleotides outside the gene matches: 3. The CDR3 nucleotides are TGTGCCAGCAGCTCGACAGGGCGTAACTATGGCTACACCTTC. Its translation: CASSSTGRNYGYTF.

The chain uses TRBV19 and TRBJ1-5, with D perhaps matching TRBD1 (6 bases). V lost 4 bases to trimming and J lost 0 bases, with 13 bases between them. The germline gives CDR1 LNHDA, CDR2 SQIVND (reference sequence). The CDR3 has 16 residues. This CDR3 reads CASSRTDFYSNQPQHF. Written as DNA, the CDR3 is TGTGCCAGTAGTAGGACAGATTTTTATAGCAATCAGCCCCAGCATTTT.

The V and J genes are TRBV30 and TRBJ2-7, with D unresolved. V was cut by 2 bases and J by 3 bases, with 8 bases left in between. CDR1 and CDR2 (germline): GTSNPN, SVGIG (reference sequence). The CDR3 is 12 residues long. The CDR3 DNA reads TGTGCCTGGAGTCGGCAGGTCTACGAGCAGTACTTC. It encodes CAWSRQVYEQYF.

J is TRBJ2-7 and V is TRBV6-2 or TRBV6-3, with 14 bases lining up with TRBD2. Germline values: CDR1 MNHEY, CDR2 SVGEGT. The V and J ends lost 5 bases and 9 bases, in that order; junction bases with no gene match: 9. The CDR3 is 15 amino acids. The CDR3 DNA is TGTGCCAGCAGTCCCGGGACTAGCGGGAGTTTATGGCAGTACTTC. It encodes CASSPGTSGSLWQYF.

This CDR3 reads CASSREGLTDTQYF. As DNA, the CDR3 is TGCGCCAGCTCGCGGGAGGGCCTTACAGATACGCAGTATTTT. The V gene is TRBV10-1, the J gene TRBJ2-3; 9 bases fit TRBD2. The CDR3 extends over 14 amino acids. V lost 8 bases to trimming and J lost 3 bases; unmatched junction nucleotides: 6. Germline V gene data show CDR1 as WNHNN and CDR2 as SYGVQD (reference sequence).

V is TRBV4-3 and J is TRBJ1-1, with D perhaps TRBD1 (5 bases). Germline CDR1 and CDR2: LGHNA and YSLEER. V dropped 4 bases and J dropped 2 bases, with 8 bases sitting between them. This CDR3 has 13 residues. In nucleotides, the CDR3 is TGCGCCAGCAGCCTCGGACAAAACACTGAAGCTTTCTTT. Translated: CASSLGQNTEAFF.

CDR3 coding DNA: TGTGCCAGCAGTTATCCGAGCGGGGGTACGGCCGGGGAGCTGTTTTTT. Translating gives CASSYPSGGTAGELFF. The V and J genes are TRBV6-5 and TRBJ2-2; 8 bases are shared with TRBD2. The CDR3 covers 16 residues. The germline gives CDR1 MNHEY, CDR2 SVGAGI. Trimming cost V 3 bases and J 6 bases; bases outside gene matches: 9.

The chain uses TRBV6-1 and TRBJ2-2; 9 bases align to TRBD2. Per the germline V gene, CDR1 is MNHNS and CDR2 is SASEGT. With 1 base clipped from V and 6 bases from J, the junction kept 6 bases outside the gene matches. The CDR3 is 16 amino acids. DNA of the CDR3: TGTGCCAGCAGTGAAGTCTCCGGGACTAGCCCCGGGGAGCTGTTTTTT. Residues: CASSEVSGTSPGELFF.

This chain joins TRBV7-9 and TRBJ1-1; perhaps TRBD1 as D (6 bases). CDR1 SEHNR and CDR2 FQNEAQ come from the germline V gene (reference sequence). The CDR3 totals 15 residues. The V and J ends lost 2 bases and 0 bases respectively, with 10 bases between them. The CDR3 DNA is TGTGCCAGCAGCTTAACGACAGGATTGAACACTGAAGCTTTCTTT. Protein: CASSLTTGLNTEAFF.

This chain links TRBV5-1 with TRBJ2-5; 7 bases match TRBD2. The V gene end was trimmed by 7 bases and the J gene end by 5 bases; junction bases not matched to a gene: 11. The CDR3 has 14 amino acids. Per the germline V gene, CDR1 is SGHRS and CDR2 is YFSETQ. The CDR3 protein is CASRTQRGGETQYF. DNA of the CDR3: TGCGCCAGCCGGACACAACGGGGAGGGGAGACCCAGTACTTC.

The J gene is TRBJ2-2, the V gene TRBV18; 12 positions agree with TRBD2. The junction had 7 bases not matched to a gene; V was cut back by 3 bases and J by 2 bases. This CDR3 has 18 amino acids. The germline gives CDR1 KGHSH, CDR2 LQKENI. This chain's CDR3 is CASSPVTSGGINTGELFF. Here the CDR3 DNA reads TGTGCCAGCTCACCGGTGACTAGCGGGGGAATTAACACCGGGGAGCTGTTTTTT. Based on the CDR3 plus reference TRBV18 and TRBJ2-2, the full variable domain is NAGVMQNPRHLVRRRGQEARLRCSPMKGHSHVYWYRQLPEEGLKFMVYLQKENIIDESGMPKERFSAEFPKEGPSILRIQQVVRGDSAAYFCASSPVTSGGINTGELFFGEGSRLTVL.

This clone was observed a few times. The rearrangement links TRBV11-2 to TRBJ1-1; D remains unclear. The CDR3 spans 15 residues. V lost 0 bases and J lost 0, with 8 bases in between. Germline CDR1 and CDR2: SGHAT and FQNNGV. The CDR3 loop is CASSLDLPVNTEAFF. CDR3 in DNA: TGTGCCAGCAGCTTAGATCTTCCCGTGAACACTGAAGCTTTCTTT.

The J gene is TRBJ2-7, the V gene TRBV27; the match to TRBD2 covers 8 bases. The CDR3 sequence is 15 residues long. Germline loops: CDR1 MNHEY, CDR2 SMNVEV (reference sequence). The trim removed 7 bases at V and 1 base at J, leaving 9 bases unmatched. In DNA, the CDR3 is TGTGCCAGCATTCGCCAGGGCGGGAGGTCCTACGAGCAGTACTTC. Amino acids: CASIRQGGRSYEQYF.

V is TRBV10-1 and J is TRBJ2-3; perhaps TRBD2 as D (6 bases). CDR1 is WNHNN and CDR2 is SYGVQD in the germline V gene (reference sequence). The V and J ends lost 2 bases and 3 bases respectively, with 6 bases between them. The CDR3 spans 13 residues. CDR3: CASSEGGTDTQYF. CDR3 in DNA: TGCGCCAGCAGTGAGGGGGGGACAGATACGCAGTATTTT.

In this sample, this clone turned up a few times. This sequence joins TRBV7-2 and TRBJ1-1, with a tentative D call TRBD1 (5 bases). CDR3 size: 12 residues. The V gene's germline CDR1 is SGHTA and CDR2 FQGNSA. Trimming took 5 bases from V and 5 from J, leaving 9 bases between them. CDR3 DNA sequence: TGTGCCAGCAGCCAGGGCCGTACTGAAGCTTTCTTT. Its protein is CASSQGRTEAFF.

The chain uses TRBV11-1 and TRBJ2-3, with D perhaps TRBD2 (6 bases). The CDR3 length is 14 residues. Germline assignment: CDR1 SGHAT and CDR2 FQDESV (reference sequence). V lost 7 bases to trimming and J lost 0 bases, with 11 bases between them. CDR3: CASKPGTSTDTQYF. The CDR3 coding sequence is TGTGCCAGCAAACCCGGGACTAGCACAGATACGCAGTATTTT.

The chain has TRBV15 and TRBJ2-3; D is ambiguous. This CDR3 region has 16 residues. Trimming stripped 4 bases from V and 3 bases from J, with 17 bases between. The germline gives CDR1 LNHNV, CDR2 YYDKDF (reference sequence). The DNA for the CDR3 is TGTGCCACCAGCATATATACCAACCTAGGAACAGATACGCAGTATTTT. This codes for CATSIYTNLGTDTQYF.

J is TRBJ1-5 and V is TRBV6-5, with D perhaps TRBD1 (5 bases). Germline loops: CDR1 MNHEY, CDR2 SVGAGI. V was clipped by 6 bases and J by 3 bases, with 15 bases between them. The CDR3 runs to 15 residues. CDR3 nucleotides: TGTGCCAGCAGCTCTACGGGGGATTACAATCAGCCCCAGCATTTT. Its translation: CASSSTGDYNQPQHF.

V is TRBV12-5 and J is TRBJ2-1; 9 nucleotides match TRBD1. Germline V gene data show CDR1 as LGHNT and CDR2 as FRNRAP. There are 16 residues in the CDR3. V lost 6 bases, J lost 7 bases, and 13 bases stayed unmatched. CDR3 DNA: TGTGCTAGTGGCTTTACCGGACAGGGGATCCCAAATGAGCAGTTCTTC. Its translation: CASGFTGQGIPNEQFF. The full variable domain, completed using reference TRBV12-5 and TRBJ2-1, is DARVTQTPRHKVTEMGQEVTMRCQPILGHNTVFWYRQTMMQGLELLAYFRNRAPLDDSGMPKDRFSAEMPDATLATLKIQPSEPRDSAVYFCASGFTGQGIPNEQFFGPGTRLTVL.

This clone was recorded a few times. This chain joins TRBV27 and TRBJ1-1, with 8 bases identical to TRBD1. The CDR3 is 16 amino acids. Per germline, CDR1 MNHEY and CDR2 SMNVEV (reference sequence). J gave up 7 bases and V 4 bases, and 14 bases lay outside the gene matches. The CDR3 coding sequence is TGTGCCAGCAGTTCCCGTCCCAGGACAGGGCTAGTTGAAGCTTTCTTT. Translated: CASSSRPRTGLVEAFF.

The CDR3 loop is CASSLAGSGRPYNEQFF. The CDR3 coding sequence is TGCGCCAGCAGCTTGGCCGGGAGCGGGAGACCCTACAATGAGCAGTTCTTC. The gene calls are TRBV5-1 and TRBJ2-1; 8 nucleotides agree with TRBD2. This CDR3 has 17 residues. V lost 0 bases to trimming and J lost 2 bases; unmatched junction nucleotides: 7. CDR1 and CDR2 (germline): SGHRS, YFSETQ.

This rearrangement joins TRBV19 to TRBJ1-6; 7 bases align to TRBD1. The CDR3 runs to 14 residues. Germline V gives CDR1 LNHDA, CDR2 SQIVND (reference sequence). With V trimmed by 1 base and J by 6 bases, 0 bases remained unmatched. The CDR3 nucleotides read TGTGCCAGTAGTATAGCAGGGGGTAATTCACCCCTCCACTTT. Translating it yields CASSIAGGNSPLHF.

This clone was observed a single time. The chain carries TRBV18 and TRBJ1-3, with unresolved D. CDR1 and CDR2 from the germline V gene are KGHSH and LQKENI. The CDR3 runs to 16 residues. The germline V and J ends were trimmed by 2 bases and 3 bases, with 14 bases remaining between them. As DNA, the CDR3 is TGTGCCAGCTCACCAGTTTCTGGAGATCGTGGAAACACCATATATTTT. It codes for CASSPVSGDRGNTIYF.